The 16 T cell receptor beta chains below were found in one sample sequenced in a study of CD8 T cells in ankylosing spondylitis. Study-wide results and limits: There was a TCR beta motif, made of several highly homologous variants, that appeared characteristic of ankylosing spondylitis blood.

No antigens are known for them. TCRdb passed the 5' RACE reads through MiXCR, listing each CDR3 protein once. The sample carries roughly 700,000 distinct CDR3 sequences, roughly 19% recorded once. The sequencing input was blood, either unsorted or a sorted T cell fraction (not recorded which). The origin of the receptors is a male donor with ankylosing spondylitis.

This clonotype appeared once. For the CDR3, the DNA is TGTGCCAGCAGCTTAGAAGGTGGTTCGGGGTCACCCCTCCACTTT. Protein: CASSLEGGSGSPLHF. The chain uses TRBV7-8 and TRBJ1-6; no clear D. The germline V gene encodes CDR1 SGHVS and CDR2 FQNEAQ. CDR3 size: 15 residues. Trimming removed 1 base at V and 10 bases at J, with 14 bases between.

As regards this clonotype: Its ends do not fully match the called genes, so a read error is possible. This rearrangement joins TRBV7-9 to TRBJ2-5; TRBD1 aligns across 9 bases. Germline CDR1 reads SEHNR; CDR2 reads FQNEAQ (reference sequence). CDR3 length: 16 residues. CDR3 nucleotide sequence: TGTGCCAGCAGCCTAGCCCCCGGGACAGGGTACGAGACCCAGTACTTC. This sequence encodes CASSLAPGTGYETQYF.

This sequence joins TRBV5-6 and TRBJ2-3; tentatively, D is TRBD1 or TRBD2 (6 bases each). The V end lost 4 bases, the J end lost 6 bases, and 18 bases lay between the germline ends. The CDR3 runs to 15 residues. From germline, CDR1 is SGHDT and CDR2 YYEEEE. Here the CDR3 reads CASSSPGGPRDTQYF. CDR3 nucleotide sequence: TGTGCCAGCAGCAGCCCCGGGGGCCCTCGGGATACGCAGTATTTT.

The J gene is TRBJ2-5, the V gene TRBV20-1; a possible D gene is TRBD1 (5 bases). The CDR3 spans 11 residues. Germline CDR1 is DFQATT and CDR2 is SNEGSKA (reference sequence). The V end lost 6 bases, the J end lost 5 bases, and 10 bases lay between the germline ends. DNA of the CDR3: TGCAGTGCCCAGACAGCGGAGACCCAGTACTTC. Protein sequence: CSAQTAETQYF.

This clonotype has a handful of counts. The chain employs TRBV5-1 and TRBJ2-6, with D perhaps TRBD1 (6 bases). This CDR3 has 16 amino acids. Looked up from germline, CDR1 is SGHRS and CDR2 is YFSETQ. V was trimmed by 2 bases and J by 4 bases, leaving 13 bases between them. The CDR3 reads CASSFDPQGGANVLTF. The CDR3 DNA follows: TGCGCCAGCAGCTTTGATCCCCAGGGGGGGGCCAACGTCCTGACTTTC.

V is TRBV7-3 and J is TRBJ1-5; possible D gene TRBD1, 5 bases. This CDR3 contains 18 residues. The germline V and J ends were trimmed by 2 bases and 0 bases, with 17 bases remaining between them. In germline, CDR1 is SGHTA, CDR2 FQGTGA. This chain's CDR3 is CASSLLGWGGLSNQPQHF. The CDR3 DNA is TGTGCCAGCAGCTTACTGGGTTGGGGCGGACTTAGCAATCAGCCCCAGCATTTT.

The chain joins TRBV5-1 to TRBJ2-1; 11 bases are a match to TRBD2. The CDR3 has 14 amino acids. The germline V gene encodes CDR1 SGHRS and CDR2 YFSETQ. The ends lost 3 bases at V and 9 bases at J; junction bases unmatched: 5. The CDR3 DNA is TGCGCCAGCAGCTCTGGGACTAGCGGTAGTGAGCAGTTCTTC. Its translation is CASSSGTSGSEQFF.

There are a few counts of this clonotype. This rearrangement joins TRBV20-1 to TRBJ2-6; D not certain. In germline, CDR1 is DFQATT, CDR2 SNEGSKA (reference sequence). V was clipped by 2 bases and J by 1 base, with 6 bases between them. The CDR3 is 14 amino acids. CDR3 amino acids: CSARSGSGANVLTF. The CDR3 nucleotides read TGCAGTGCTAGATCGGGTTCTGGGGCCAACGTCCTGACTTTC.

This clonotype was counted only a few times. The CDR3 loop reads CASSQASSGSSSYEQYF. The CDR3, as DNA: TGTGCCAGCAGCCAAGCCTCTAGCGGATCGAGCTCCTACGAGCAGTACTTC. V is TRBV7-2 and J is TRBJ2-7, with 7 positions matching TRBD2. The CDR3 totals 17 residues. J lost 0 bases, V lost 5 bases, and 13 bases had no gene match. Germline CDR1 reads SGHTA; CDR2 reads FQGNSA.

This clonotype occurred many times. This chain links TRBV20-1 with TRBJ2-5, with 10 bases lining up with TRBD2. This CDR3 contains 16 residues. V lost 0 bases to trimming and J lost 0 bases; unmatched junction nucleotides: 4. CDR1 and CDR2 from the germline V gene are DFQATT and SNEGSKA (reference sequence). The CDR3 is CSARDPLAGDQETQYF. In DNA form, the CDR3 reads TGCAGTGCTAGAGATCCCCTAGCGGGGGACCAAGAGACCCAGTACTTC.

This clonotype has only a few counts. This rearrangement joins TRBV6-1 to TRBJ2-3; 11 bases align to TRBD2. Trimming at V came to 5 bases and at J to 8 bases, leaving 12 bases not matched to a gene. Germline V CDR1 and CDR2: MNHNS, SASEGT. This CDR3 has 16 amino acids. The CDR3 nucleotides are TGTGCCAGCAGTCGACCGACTAGCGGGGAAAGGAGTACGCAGTATTTT. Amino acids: CASSRPTSGERSTQYF.

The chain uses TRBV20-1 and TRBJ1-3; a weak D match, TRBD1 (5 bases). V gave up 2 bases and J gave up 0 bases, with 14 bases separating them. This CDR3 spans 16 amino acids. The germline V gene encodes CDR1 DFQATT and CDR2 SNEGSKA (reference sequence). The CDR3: CSARTGQFASGNTIYF. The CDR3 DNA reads TGCAGTGCTAGAACGGGGCAGTTCGCCTCTGGAAACACCATATATTTT.

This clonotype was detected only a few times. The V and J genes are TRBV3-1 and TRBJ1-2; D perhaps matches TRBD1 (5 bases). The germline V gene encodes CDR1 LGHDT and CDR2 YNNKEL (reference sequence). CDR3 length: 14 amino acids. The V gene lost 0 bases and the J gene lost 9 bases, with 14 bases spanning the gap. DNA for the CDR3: TGTGCCAGCAGCCAAGATCTGGCAGGGTTTAGCTACACCTTC. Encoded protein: CASSQDLAGFSYTF.

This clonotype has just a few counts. Here the CDR3 reads CASSETGGHDTGELFF. The DNA of the CDR3 is TGTGCCAGCAGTGAAACGGGGGGGCATGACACCGGGGAGCTGTTTTTT. The V gene is TRBV6-4, the J gene TRBJ2-2; 8 positions match TRBD2. The CDR3 runs to 16 residues. Losses at the gene ends were 3 bases for V and 3 bases for J; bases not matched to a gene: 6. The germline CDR1 and CDR2 sequences are MRHNA and SNTAGT.

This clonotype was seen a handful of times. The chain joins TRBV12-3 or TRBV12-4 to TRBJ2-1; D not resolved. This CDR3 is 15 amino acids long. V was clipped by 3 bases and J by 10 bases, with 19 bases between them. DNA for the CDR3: TGTGCCAGCAGTTTCCCCTCTAGAGAAGGGCTGGAGCAGTTCTTC. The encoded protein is CASSFPSREGLEQFF.

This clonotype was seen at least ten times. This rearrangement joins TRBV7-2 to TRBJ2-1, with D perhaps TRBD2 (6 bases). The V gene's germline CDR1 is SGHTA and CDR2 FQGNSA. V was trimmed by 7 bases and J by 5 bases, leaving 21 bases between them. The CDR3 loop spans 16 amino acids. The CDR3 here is CASIDQPEGRNNEQFF. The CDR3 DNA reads TGTGCCAGCATCGACCAACCCGAGGGGAGGAACAATGAGCAGTTCTTC.